This T cell receptor (beta chain) was documented in a study of blood T cell repertoires in COVID-19. On the study more broadly: Some COVID-19 samples were acute and others convalescent; all came from the United States, Italy and Spain.

Under the authors' procedure: Amplifying reference gene primers gave estimates of nucleated cell counts. The table came from immunoSEQ multiplex PCR; TCRdb's copy has only in-frame clones and leaves some out. That table gives V, J and clone size, and the DNA gave D and trimming. The table lists 85,000 or so clones, about nine tenths of them singletons. The TCR was taken from a man aged 50-59 years with active or convalescent COVID-19. Sequencing input: peripheral blood.

The CDR3 reads CASRRGQGYEQYF. The CDR3 DNA is TGTGCCAGTCGTCGGGGACAGGGCTACGAGCAGTACTTC. V and J are TRBV12-3 or TRBV12-4 and TRBJ2-7; TRBD1 matches 9 bases. The CDR3 has 13 residues. V dropped 9 bases and J dropped 3; count of bases not matched to a gene: 6.